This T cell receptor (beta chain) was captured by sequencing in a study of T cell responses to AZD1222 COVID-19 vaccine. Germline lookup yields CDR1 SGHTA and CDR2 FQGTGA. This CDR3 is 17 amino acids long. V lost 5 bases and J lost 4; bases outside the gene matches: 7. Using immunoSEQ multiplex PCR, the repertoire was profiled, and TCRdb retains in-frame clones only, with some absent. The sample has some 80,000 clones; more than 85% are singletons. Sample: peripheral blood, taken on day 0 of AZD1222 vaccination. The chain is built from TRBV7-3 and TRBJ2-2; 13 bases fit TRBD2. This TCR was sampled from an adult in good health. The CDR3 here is CASSRGLAGAGTGELFF. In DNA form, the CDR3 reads TGTGCCAGCAGCCGCGGACTAGCGGGGGCCGGCACCGGGGAGCTGTTTTTT.